The T cell receptor beta chain under discussion was sequenced for a study of T cells in Graves' hyperthyroidism and ophthalmopathy. TCR beta CDR3 region amplification was performed from RNA transcripts. HTBI primers were employed in a first-round RT-PCR of the TCR CDR3. TCRdb reprocessed the multiplex PCR reads via MiXCR and lists one record per CDR3 protein. Of about 260,000 distinct CDR3 sequences in the sample, about 16% are singletons; the top ten hold around 28%. Not enrolled were patients with uncontrolled infection, other autoimmune disease, pregnancy or lactation. Germline CDR1 reads ENHRY; CDR2 reads SYGVKD. The J segment lost 8 bases and the V segment lost 3 bases, leaving 12 bases of the junction unmatched. CDR3 length: 16 amino acids. To note about this clonotype: Its antigen is not identified.

Study results and caveats: Blood also held most thyroid clonotypes expanded beyond 0.001.

Sequenced sample: blood. This rearrangement joins TRBV10-3 to TRBJ2-5, with 10 bases identical to TRBD2. The source of this sequence is a woman under 30 with Graves' ophthalmopathy. In DNA, the CDR3 is TGTGCCATCAGTGACCCAGGACTAGCGGAGGGGAGAACCCAGTACTTC. It is translated as CAISDPGLAEGRTQYF.